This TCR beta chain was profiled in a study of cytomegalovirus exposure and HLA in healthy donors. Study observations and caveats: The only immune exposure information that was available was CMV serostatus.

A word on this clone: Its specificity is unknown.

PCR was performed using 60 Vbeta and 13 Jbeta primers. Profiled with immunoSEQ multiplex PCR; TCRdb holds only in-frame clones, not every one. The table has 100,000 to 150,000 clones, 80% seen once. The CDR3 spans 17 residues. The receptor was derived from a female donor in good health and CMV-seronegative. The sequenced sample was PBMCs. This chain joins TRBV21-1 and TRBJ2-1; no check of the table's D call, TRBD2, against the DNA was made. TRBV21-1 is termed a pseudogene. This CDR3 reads CASSKVRAGGSYNEQFF. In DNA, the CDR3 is TGTGCCAGCAGCAAAGTACGCGCGGGAGGATCCTACAATGAGCAGTTCTTC.